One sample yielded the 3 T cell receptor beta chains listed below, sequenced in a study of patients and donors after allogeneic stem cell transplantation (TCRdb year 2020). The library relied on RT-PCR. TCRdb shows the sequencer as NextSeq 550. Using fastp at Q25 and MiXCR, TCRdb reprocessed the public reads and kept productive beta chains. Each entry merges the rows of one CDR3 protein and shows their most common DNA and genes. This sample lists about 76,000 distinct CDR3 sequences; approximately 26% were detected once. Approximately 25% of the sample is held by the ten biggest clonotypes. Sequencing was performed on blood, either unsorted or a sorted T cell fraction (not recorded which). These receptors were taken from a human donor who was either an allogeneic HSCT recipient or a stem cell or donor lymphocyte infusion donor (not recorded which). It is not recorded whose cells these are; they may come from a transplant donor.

The CDR3 sequence is CSARSGAIRGKLFF. CDR3 bases: TGCAGTGCTAGAAGTGGGGCCATCAGGGGAAAACTGTTTTTT. The genes are TRBV20-1 and TRBJ1-4, with D possibly TRBD1 on 6 matching bases. Trimming took off 2 bases at V and 10 bases at J, with 17 bases between the two ends. This CDR3 is built from 14 residues. From germline, CDR1 is DFQATT and CDR2 SNEGSKA (reference sequence).

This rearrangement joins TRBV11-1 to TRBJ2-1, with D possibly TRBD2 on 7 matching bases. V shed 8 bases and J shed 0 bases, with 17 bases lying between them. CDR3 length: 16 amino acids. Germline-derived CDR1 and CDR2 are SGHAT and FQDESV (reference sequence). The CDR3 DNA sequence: TGTGCCAGCGCCTCCGGGGGGCCGTACTCCTACAATGAGCAGTTCTTC. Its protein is CASASGGPYSYNEQFF.

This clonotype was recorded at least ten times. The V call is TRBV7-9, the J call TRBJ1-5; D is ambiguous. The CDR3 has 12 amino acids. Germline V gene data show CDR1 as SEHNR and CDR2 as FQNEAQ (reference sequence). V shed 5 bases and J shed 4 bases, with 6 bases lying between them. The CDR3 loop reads CASSQVNQPQHF. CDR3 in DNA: TGTGCCAGCAGCCAGGTTAATCAGCCCCAGCATTTT.